The 29 T cell receptor beta chains in this list originate from one sample, sequenced in a study of blood T cell repertoires in COVID-19. Sequenced by immunoSEQ multiplex PCR; TCRdb stores in-frame clones only, minus some. The table records around 100,000 clones, 85% to 90% of them present only once. Sequenced material: peripheral blood. All receptors come from a woman of 80 years or more with acute or convalescent COVID-19.

V is TRBV4-2 and J is TRBJ2-7; D perhaps matches TRBD2 (5 bases). V was trimmed by 0 bases and J by 1 base, leaving 7 bases between them. Germline CDR1 LGHNA, CDR2 YNFKEQ. The CDR3 runs to 14 residues. The DNA for the CDR3 is TGTGCCAGCAGCCAAGAAGGGAGATCCTACGAGCAGTACTTC. It translates to CASSQEGRSYEQYF.

This clone was seen a single time. The chain recombines TRBV18 with TRBJ2-1, with 7 bases identical to TRBD2. Germline CDR1 KGHSH, CDR2 LQKENI. This CDR3 contains 12 residues. V trimming: 8 bases; J trimming: 6 bases; junction bases outside the gene matches: 4. CDR3 nucleotide sequence: TGTGCCAGCAAGACTAGCCGCAATGAGCAGTTCTTC. Protein product: CASKTSRNEQFF.

The chain combines TRBV28 with TRBJ2-7, with D perhaps TRBD1 (6 bases). CDR3 length equals 15 residues. From germline, CDR1 is MDHEN and CDR2 SYDVKM. V dropped 6 bases and J dropped 3 bases, with 18 bases sitting between them. The CDR3 spells CASSKGTSNFYEQYF. CDR3 DNA: TGTGCCAGCAGCAAGGGGACAAGTAATTTCTACGAGCAGTACTTC.

V usage is TRBV20-1 and J usage is TRBJ2-3; TRBD1 matches 8 bases. Germline V gene lookup returns CDR1 DFQATT and CDR2 SNEGSKA (reference sequence). The CDR3 has 16 amino acids. The V segment lost 6 bases and the J segment 5 bases; nucleotides outside the gene matches: 16. The CDR3 protein is CSASTPRQGARDTQYF. The CDR3, as DNA: TGCAGTGCGAGTACCCCGCGGCAGGGGGCGAGAGATACGCAGTATTTT.

V and J are TRBV10-3 and TRBJ1-2, with TRBD1 matching over 7 bases. J was trimmed by 5 bases and V by 3 bases; bases with no gene match: 3. This CDR3 has 13 amino acids. CDR1 and CDR2 (germline): ENHRY, SYGVKD. Written as DNA, the CDR3 is TGTGCCATCAGTGAAGGGGGCGCTTATGGCTACACCTTC. Residues: CAISEGGAYGYTF.

This chain links TRBV7-2 with TRBJ2-5; no clear D. The V end was cut by 2 bases, the J end by 13 bases, with 14 bases between. Germline V lookup: CDR1 SGHTA, CDR2 FQGNSA. The CDR3 is made up of 12 amino acids. The CDR3 DNA is TGTGCCAGCAGCTTAAGCCGCACCGATGTGTACTTC. Protein: CASSLSRTDVYF.

This chain joins TRBV19 and TRBJ2-7; D may be TRBD1 (6 bases). Germline V gene data show CDR1 as LNHDA and CDR2 as SQIVND (reference sequence). CDR3 length: 13 residues. Trimming removed 3 bases at V and 5 bases at J, with 11 bases between. This chain's CDR3 is CASSMGADHEQYF. The CDR3 bases are TGTGCCAGTAGTATGGGGGCAGACCACGAGCAGTACTTC.

Here the CDR3 reads CASSWDTSYEQYF. In DNA, the CDR3 is TGTGCCAGCAGTTGGGACACCTCCTACGAGCAGTACTTC. The chain has TRBV6-6 and TRBJ2-7, with D tentatively TRBD1 (6 bases). Deletions cut 4 bases from V and 0 bases from J, with 7 bases between. Germline V CDR1 and CDR2: MNHNY, SVGAGI (reference sequence). The CDR3 has 13 amino acids.

The chain recombines TRBV6-5 with TRBJ1-2; no clear D gene. Germline V gene data show CDR1 as MNHEY and CDR2 as SVGAGI. Trimming stripped 2 bases from V and 3 bases from J, with 10 bases between. This CDR3 has 14 residues. CDR3 in DNA: TGTGCCAGCAGTTACGACGGGGAGGACTATGGCTACACCTTC. It codes for CASSYDGEDYGYTF.

CDR3 bases: TGTGCCAGCAGCATCTCTAGCGGGGGTTTCCACGAGCAGTACTTC. Translated, it gives CASSISSGGFHEQYF. The V call is TRBV7-2, the J call TRBJ2-7; 10 positions agree with TRBD2. CDR1 is SGHTA and CDR2 is FQGNSA in the germline V gene. The V segment lost 5 bases and the J segment 5 bases; nucleotides outside the gene matches: 9. CDR3 length: 15 residues.

The table lists this clone with a few counts. This chain joins TRBV29-1 and TRBJ1-1, with a possible D match to TRBD1 (5 bases). V lost 5 bases and J 5 bases, leaving 15 bases between the germline ends. This CDR3 is 13 amino acids long. Germline V gene data show CDR1 as SQVTM and CDR2 as ANQGSEA. DNA of the CDR3: TGCAGCGTTACTGACCCCCGGGGGACTGAAGCTTTCTTT. It codes for CSVTDPRGTEAFF.

This clone was seen a single time. The chain employs TRBV15 and TRBJ1-1; no firm D call. Per germline, CDR1 LNHNV and CDR2 YYDKDF (reference sequence). The length of the CDR3 is 12 residues. The V gene lost 6 bases and the J gene lost 5 bases, with 10 bases spanning the gap. This CDR3 reads CATRGSWTEAFF. The CDR3 DNA reads TGTGCCACCAGGGGGAGTTGGACTGAAGCTTTCTTT.

This chain connects TRBV10-3 to TRBJ2-5; 10 bases are a match to TRBD2. CDR1 is ENHRY and CDR2 is SYGVKD in the germline V gene. The V and J ends lost 6 bases and 2 bases, in that order; junction bases with no gene match: 9. The CDR3 has 16 amino acids. The CDR3 reads CAIRPSSGGGQETQYF. CDR3 nucleotides: TGTGCCATCAGACCTTCTAGCGGGGGCGGACAAGAGACCCAGTACTTC.

This clone was seen once. This chain's CDR3 is CASSQDQGWDYGYTF. The CDR3 DNA reads as TGCGCCAGCAGCCAAGATCAGGGGTGGGACTATGGCTACACCTTC. The rearrangement uses TRBV4-3 and TRBJ1-2, with D maybe TRBD1 (6 bases). The CDR3 is made up of 15 amino acids. In germline, CDR1 is LGHNA, CDR2 YSLEER. V shed 0 bases and J shed 3 bases, with 11 bases lying between them.

V usage is TRBV19 and J usage is TRBJ1-1, with TRBD1 matching 7 bases. This CDR3 comprises 16 residues. CDR1 and CDR2 (germline): LNHDA, SQIVND (reference sequence). The ends lost 7 bases at V and 0 bases at J; junction bases unmatched: 11. The CDR3 spells CASTPGQTTLNTEAFF. DNA of the CDR3: TGTGCCAGTACGCCGGGACAGACGACTCTGAACACTGAAGCTTTCTTT.

J is TRBJ1-2 and V is TRBV29-1; D gene unclear. V shed 4 bases and J shed 4 bases, with 7 bases lying between them. This CDR3 is 11 amino acids long. Germline V gene sequence: CDR1 SQVTM, CDR2 ANQGSEA. The CDR3 DNA reads TGCAGCGTTGGCAGTGGCTATGGCTACACCTTC. Translation gives CSVGSGYGYTF.

This clone has a single count. This chain uses TRBV5-8 with TRBJ1-1; maybe TRBD1 (6 bases). CDR3 length: 12 residues. The V gene's germline CDR1 is SGHTS and CDR2 YDEGEE. Trimming removed 1 base from V and 11 bases from J, with 12 bases in between. The CDR3 loop is CASSLYRDEAFF. DNA for the CDR3: TGTGCCAGCAGCTTGTACAGGGATGAGGCTTTCTTT. The variable domain in full, with the rest retrieved from reference TRBV5-8 and TRBJ1-1, is EAGVTQSPTHLIKTRGQQATLRCSPISGHTSVYWYQQALGLGLQFLLWYDEGEERNRGNFPPRFSGRQFPNYSSELNVNALELEDSALYLCASSLYRDEAFFGQGTRLTVV.

The chain combines TRBV18 with TRBJ1-1; 8 bases match TRBD1. The CDR3 sequence is 16 residues long. CDR1 is KGHSH, CDR2 LQKENI, per germline. The ends lost 4 bases at V and 1 base at J; junction bases unmatched: 8. The CDR3 is CASSRQGPGGNTEAFF. The CDR3 DNA follows: TGTGCCAGCTCACGACAGGGGCCCGGGGGGAACACTGAAGCTTTCTTT.

This rearrangement joins TRBV28 to TRBJ1-3; tentative D call: TRBD1 (6 bases). The ends were cut back, 2 bases at V and 0 bases at J, with 8 bases in the middle. This CDR3 is 15 amino acids long. Germline V gene lookup returns CDR1 MDHEN and CDR2 SYDVKM. Here the CDR3 DNA reads TGTGCCAGCAGTTTAGGACAGCACTCTGGAAACACCATATATTTT. It encodes CASSLGQHSGNTIYF.

The V call is TRBV7-2, the J call TRBJ2-1, with 9 bases matching TRBD1. The CDR3 contains 15 residues. Looked up from germline, CDR1 is SGHTA and CDR2 is FQGNSA. Losses at the gene ends were 4 bases for V and 2 bases for J; bases not matched to a gene: 3. The CDR3 nucleotides read TGTGCCAGCAGCTCACAGGGGGCCCCCTACAATGAGCAGTTCTTC. Amino acid sequence: CASSSQGAPYNEQFF.

The chain links TRBV7-9 to TRBJ1-4; TRBD1 is a possible D gene (6 bases). Trimming removed 5 bases at V and 7 bases at J, with 14 bases between. The CDR3 runs to 14 residues. Per the germline V gene, CDR1 is SEHNR and CDR2 is FQNEAQ (reference sequence). In nucleotides, the CDR3 is TGTGCCAGCAGCAAAACAGGGTTCGGTGAAAAACTGTTTTTT. Its protein product is CASSKTGFGEKLFF.

In regard to this clone: Relative to the germline gene, one junction end is altered; a read error may explain this. This chain joins TRBV7-8 and TRBJ1-2, with D maybe TRBD1 (5 bases). Germline-derived CDR1 and CDR2 are SGHVS and FQNEAQ. The CDR3 is 14 residues long. DNA of the CDR3: TGTGCCAGCAGCTTAGATGGTCAGGGTCTCCTTGAAAACTTC. This sequence encodes CASSLDGQGLLENF.

The V call is TRBV5-5, the J call TRBJ2-2, with D unresolved. Germline lookup yields CDR1 SGHKS and CDR2 YYEKEE (reference sequence). The CDR3 totals 14 residues. Trimming shortened V by 0 bases and J by 5 bases, and 8 bases separated the two germline ends. CDR3 amino acids: CASSLGPRTGELFF. CDR3 in DNA: TGTGCCAGCAGCTTGGGCCCCAGAACCGGGGAGCTGTTTTTT.

The J gene is TRBJ2-7, the V gene TRBV13; tentative D call: TRBD1 (5 bases). The CDR3 totals 14 residues. Germline V gene lookup returns CDR1 PRHDT and CDR2 FYEKMQ (reference sequence). V was shortened by 0 bases and J by 0 bases, with 6 bases between the two germline ends. In DNA form, the CDR3 reads TGTGCCAGCAGCTTAGGGGGGCCCTCCTACGAGCAGTACTTC. Its translation: CASSLGGPSYEQYF.

V is TRBV7-8 and J is TRBJ2-1, with 7 bases aligning to TRBD2. The J segment lost 0 bases and the V segment lost 3 bases, leaving 8 bases of the junction unmatched. The germline V gene encodes CDR1 SGHVS and CDR2 FQNEAQ. The CDR3 is 17 residues long. CDR3 protein: CASSFAAGFLSYNEQFF. The CDR3 nucleotides read TGTGCCAGCAGCTTTGCAGCGGGGTTTCTCTCCTACAATGAGCAGTTCTTC.

The chain combines TRBV12-3 or TRBV12-4 with TRBJ2-1; TRBD1 aligns across 7 bases. This CDR3 contains 13 residues. The trim removed 7 bases at V and 2 bases at J, leaving 2 bases unmatched. The CDR3 loop reads CASKGTAYNEQFF. CDR3 DNA: TGTGCCAGCAAAGGGACAGCCTACAATGAGCAGTTCTTC.

The gene calls are TRBV27 and TRBJ1-3, with D maybe TRBD1 (6 bases). The germline V and J ends were trimmed by 6 bases and 0 bases, with 18 bases remaining between them. The CDR3 extends over 17 amino acids. Germline V lookup: CDR1 MNHEY, CDR2 SMNVEV (reference sequence). The CDR3 protein is CASRLDSSPLSGNTIYF. CDR3 bases: TGTGCCAGCAGGCTGGACAGTTCTCCTCTCTCTGGAAACACCATATATTTT.

The CDR3 here is CSASPQGDGYTF. CDR3 nucleotides: TGCAGTGCTAGTCCCCAGGGTGATGGCTACACCTTC. This chain joins TRBV20-1 and TRBJ1-2; TRBD1 is a possible D gene (5 bases). V was trimmed by 3 bases and J by 6 bases, leaving 11 bases between them. Germline lookup yields CDR1 DFQATT and CDR2 SNEGSKA (reference sequence). The CDR3 loop spans 12 amino acids.

The rearrangement links TRBV30 to TRBJ1-2; D is uncertain. Trimming cost V 3 bases and J 8 bases, with 7 bases left between them. CDR1 GTSNPN and CDR2 SVGIG come from the germline V gene (reference sequence). This CDR3 contains 10 residues. CDR3 loop: CAWRREGYTF. The CDR3 region has the DNA TGTGCCTGGAGGAGGGAGGGCTACACCTTC. The whole variable domain, remainder taken from reference TRBV30 and TRBJ1-2, is SQTIHQWPATLVQPVGSPLSLECTVEGTSNPNLYWYRQAAGRGLQLLFYSVGIGQISSEVPQNLSASRPQDRQFILSSKKLLLSDSGFYLCAWRREGYTFGSGTRLTVV.